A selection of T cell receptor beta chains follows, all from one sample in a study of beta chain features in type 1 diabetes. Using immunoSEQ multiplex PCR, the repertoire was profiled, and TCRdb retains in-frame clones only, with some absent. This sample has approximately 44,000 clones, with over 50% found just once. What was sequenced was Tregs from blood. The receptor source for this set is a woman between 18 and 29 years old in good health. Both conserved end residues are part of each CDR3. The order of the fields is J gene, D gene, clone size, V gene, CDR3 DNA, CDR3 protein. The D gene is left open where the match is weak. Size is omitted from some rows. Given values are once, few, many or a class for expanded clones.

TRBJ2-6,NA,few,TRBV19,TGTGCCAGTAGTATCATCTCTGGGGCCAACGTCCTGACTTTC,CASSIISGANVLTF
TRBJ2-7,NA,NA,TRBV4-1,TGCGCCAGCAGCTTACGGCCGGGACAAGACTACGAGCAGTACTTC,CASSLRPGQDYEQYF
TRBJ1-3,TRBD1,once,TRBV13,TGTGCCAGCAGCTCGCGGACAGGGAGCTCTGGAAACACCATATATTTT,CASSSRTGSSGNTIYF
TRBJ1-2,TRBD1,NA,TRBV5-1,TGCGCCAGCAGCAGGGGGACAGAAACTAACTATGGCTACACCTTC,CASSRGTETNYGYTF
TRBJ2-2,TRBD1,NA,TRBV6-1,TGTGCCAGCCCCGGGACAGTGAACACCGGGGAGCTGTTTTTT,CASPGTVNTGELFF
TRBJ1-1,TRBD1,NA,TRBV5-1,TGCGCCAGCAGAACCTCGACAGGGGGAAACACTGAAGCTTTCTTT,CASRTSTGGNTEAFF
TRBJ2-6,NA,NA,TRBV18,TGTGCCAGCTCACTAGGGGCCCCTAGCTCTGGGGCCAACGTCCTGACTTTC,CASSLGAPSSGANVLTF
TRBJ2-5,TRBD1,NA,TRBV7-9,TGTGCCAGCAGCTTGTCGGGACAGCTCAAAGAGGCCCAGTACTTC,CASSLSGQLKEAQYF
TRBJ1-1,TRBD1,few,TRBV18,TGTGCCAGCTCAAAGGGACAGATGAACACTGAAGCTTTCTTT,CASSKGQMNTEAFF
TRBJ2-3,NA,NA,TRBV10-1,TGCGCCAGCAGTATGAGGGAGGCGGATTTCACAGATACGCAGTATTTT,CASSMREADFTDTQYF
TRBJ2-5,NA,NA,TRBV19,TGTGCCAGTAGTATCCCACAGGGACCACAAGAGACCCAGTACTTC,CASSIPQGPQETQYF
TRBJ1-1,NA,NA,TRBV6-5,TGTACCATAGGCGCGGCTGGGAACACTGAAGCTTTCTTT,CTIGAAGNTEAFF
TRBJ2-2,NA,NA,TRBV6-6,TGTGCCAGCAGCACGACAGTGGCGAACACCGGGGAGCTGTTTTTT,CASSTTVANTGELFF
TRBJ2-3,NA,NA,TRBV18,TGTGCCAGCTCACCCATCCAAGGGGGCACAGATACGCAGTATTTT,CASSPIQGGTDTQYF
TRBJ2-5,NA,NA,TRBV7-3,TGTGCCAGCAGCTTAAACAGGCAAGAGACCCAGTACTTC,CASSLNRQETQYF
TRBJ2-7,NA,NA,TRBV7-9,TGTGCCAGCAGCCCAGGGGCAGTGTACGAGCAGTACTTC,CASSPGAVYEQYF
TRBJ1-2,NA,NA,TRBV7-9,TGTGCCAGCAGCTTCGAAGCCCACTATGGCTACACCTTC,CASSFEAHYGYTF
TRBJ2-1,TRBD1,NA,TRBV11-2,TGTGCCAGCACCTCCCAGGGACAGATGGTCAATGAGCAGTTCTTC,CASTSQGQMVNEQFF
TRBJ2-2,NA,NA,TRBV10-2,TGCGCCAGCACTATGACCGGGGAGCTGTTTTTT,CASTMTGELFF
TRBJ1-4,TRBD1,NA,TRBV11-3,TGTGCCAGCAGCCCCGGGACAGGGGGCGGAAATGAAAAACTGTTTTTT,CASSPGTGGGNEKLFF
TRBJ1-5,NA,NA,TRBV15,TGTGCCACCAGCAGAGTCGGGGAGGGCAATCAGCCCCAGCATTTT,CATSRVGEGNQPQHF
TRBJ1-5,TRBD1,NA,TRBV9,TGTGCCAGCAGCGTAGGTGGGACAGGGTATCAGCCCCAGCATTTT,CASSVGGTGYQPQHF
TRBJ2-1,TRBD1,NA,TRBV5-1,TGCGCCAGCAGACCACTGACCGGGACAGGGGGCACAGCCTACAATGAGCAGTTCTTC,CASRPLTGTGGTAYNEQFF
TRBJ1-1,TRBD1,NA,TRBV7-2,TGTGCCAGTCTTCTTCAGGGACAGGAAGCTTTCTTT,CASLLQGQEAFF
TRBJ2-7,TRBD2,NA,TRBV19,TGTGCCAGTAGTATCCTTGGGACTAGCGGAACCTACGAGCAGTACTTC,CASSILGTSGTYEQYF
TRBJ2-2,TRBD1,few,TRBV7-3,TGTGCCAGCAGCTTTGGACAGGGCACCGGGGAGCTGTTTTTT,CASSFGQGTGELFF
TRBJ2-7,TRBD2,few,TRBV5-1,TGCGCCAGCAGCTTGGTAGCGGGATCTTCGTACGAGCAGTACTTC,CASSLVAGSSYEQYF
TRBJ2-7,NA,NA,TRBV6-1,TGTGCCAGCAGTGAAGTTGGCCAGCAGTACTTC,CASSEVGQQYF
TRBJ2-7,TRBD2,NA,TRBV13,TGTGCCAGCAGGCCCTGGACTAGCGGGAGGTCCTACGAGCAGTACTTC,CASRPWTSGRSYEQYF
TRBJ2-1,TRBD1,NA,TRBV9,TGTGCCAGCAGCTCCCGGACAGGCTTGGGTGCCTACAATGAGCAGTTCTTC,CASSSRTGLGAYNEQFF
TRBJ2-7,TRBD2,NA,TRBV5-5,TGTGCCAGCAGCCCCAGGACTAGCGGCTCCTACGAGCAGTACTTC,CASSPRTSGSYEQYF
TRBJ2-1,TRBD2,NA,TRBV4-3,TGCGCCAGCAGCCAAGATCTTCCTAGCGGGGGGGGGAGGTGGGAGCAGTTCTTC,CASSQDLPSGGGRWEQFF
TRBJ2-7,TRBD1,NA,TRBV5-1,TGCGCCAGCAGCCAAGGGGGCGCAGTGGACGAGCAGTACTTC,CASSQGGAVDEQYF
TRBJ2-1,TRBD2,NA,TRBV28,TGTGCCAGCAGTTTAATGGCTAGCGGGTTTTTTGGCAATGAGCAGTTCTTC,CASSLMASGFFGNEQFF
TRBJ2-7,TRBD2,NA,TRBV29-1,TGCAGCGGCGCGACTAGCGGGAGAGCCAGCGAGCAGTACTTC,CSGATSGRASEQYF
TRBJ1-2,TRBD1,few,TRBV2,TGTGCCAGCAGTGAAGTGGGCAGGGGGCCATATGGCTACACCTTC,CASSEVGRGPYGYTF
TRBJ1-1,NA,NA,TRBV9,TGTGCCAGCCAGCCTTTTCCGACAGAAAACACTGAAGCTTTCTTT,CASQPFPTENTEAFF
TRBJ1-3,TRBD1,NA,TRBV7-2,TGTGCCAGCAGCCTAGGGGGCCCTGGAAACACCATATATTTT,CASSLGGPGNTIYF
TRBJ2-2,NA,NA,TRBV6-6,TGTGCCAGCAGTCCCACGGGGGAATCAGTGCTGTTTTTT,CASSPTGESVLFF
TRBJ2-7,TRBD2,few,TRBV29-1,TGCAGCGTTGTTAGGACTAGCGGCACCTACGAGCAGTACTTC,CSVVRTSGTYEQYF